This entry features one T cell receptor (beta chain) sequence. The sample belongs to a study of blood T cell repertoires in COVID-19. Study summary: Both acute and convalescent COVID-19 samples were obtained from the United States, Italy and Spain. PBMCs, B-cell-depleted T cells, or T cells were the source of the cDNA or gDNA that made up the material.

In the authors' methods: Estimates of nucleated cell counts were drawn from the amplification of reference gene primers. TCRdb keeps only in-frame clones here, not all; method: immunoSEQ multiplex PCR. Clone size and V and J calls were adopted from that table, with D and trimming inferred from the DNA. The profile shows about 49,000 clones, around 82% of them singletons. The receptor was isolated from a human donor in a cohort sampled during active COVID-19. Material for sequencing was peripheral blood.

The CDR3 reads CSVGAGQGYGYTF. For the CDR3, the DNA is TGCAGCGTTGGAGCGGGACAGGGCTATGGCTACACCTTC. This chain connects TRBV29-1 to TRBJ1-2, with 9 nucleotides matching TRBD1. Germline loops: CDR1 SQVTM, CDR2 ANQGSEA. Trimming took 4 bases from V and 4 from J; bases not matched to a gene: 4. The CDR3 length is 13 residues.